One sample yielded the 9 T cell receptor beta chains listed below, sequenced in a study of blood T cell repertoires in COVID-19. Sequencing used immunoSEQ multiplex PCR; TCRdb keeps in-frame clones, though not all of them. The sample lists approximately 58,000 clones; roughly 88% were seen once. The specimen was peripheral blood. The source is a woman aged 55 to 70 with acute or convalescent COVID-19.

The chain is built from TRBV3-1 (or the pseudogene TRBV3-2) and TRBJ2-7; D possibly corresponds to TRBD2 (7 bases). The V and J ends lost 4 bases and 5 bases respectively, with 15 bases between them. CDR3 length: 14 amino acids. Germline V gene sequence: CDR1 LGHDT, CDR2 YNNKEL (reference sequence). For the CDR3, the DNA is TGTGCCAGCAGCCTCCGGGGGGCCGGACACGAGCAGTACTTC. It codes for CASSLRGAGHEQYF.

The rearrangement links TRBV6-5 to TRBJ1-1, with D perhaps TRBD1 (5 bases). Germline CDR1 and CDR2: MNHEY and SVGAGI. Trimming shortened V by 0 bases and J by 5 bases, and 10 bases separated the two germline ends. CDR3 length: 14 residues. This CDR3 reads CASSYSLKGTEAFF. For the CDR3, the DNA is TGTGCCAGCAGTTACTCGCTAAAGGGGACTGAAGCTTTCTTT.

This chain uses TRBV6-1 with TRBJ2-3; D not certain. The V and J ends lost 2 bases and 2 bases respectively, with 11 bases between them. The V gene's germline CDR1 is MNHNS and CDR2 SASEGT. CDR3 length: 15 residues. The DNA for the CDR3 is TGTGCCAGCAGTGAACGAGGCACCAACACAGATACGCAGTATTTT. This encodes CASSERGTNTDTQYF.

The chain links TRBV3-1 (or the pseudogene TRBV3-2) to TRBJ1-1; the match to TRBD1 covers 8 bases. V was pared by 4 bases and J by 6 bases, with 7 bases of the junction left unmatched. The germline gives CDR1 LGHDT, CDR2 YNNKEL (reference sequence). The CDR3 consists of 14 residues. The CDR3 here is CASSPHPGGPEAFF. CDR3 DNA sequence: TGTGCCAGCAGCCCCCATCCAGGGGGCCCTGAAGCTTTCTTT.

This clone was counted a single time. The V call is TRBV6-6, the J call TRBJ1-6; TRBD1 matches at 8 bases. V trimming: 10 bases; J trimming: 10 bases; junction bases outside the gene matches: 12. Germline-derived CDR1 and CDR2 are MNHNY and SVGAGI (reference sequence). The length of the CDR3 is 14 residues. CDR3 DNA: TGTGCCACCTATTCCGGGACAGGCTACTCACCCCTCCACTTT. Amino acid sequence: CATYSGTGYSPLHF.

The chain recombines TRBV9 with TRBJ1-3, with D perhaps matching TRBD1 (6 bases). CDR3 size: 16 residues. The V gene lost 4 bases and the J gene lost 0 bases, with 14 bases spanning the gap. CDR1 is SGDLS and CDR2 is YYNGEE in the germline V gene. The CDR3 spells CASSLRQASSGNTIYF. The CDR3 DNA reads as TGTGCCAGCAGCCTTCGACAGGCCTCCTCTGGAAACACCATATATTTT.

The J gene is TRBJ2-5, the V gene TRBV10-1; 8 bases align to TRBD1. CDR3 length equals 14 residues. Trimming took 2 bases from V and 4 from J; bases not matched to a gene: 3. Germline V gene sequence: CDR1 WNHNN, CDR2 SYGVQD (reference sequence). The CDR3 loop reads CASSEGQGGETQYF. The CDR3 DNA is TGCGCCAGCAGTGAGGGACAGGGAGGAGAGACCCAGTACTTC.

The chain carries TRBV7-9 and TRBJ1-2; a possible D gene is TRBD1 (5 bases). This CDR3 has 14 amino acids. The germline gives CDR1 SEHNR, CDR2 FQNEAQ (reference sequence). V was shortened by 1 base and J by 4 bases, with 10 bases between the two germline ends. The DNA for the CDR3 is TGTGCCAGCAGCTTAGAGGGGAACATCTATGGCTACACCTTC. It codes for CASSLEGNIYGYTF.

This sequence joins TRBV6-5 and TRBJ2-2; TRBD2 matches 10 bases. Per germline, CDR1 MNHEY and CDR2 SVGAGI. V shed 10 bases, J shed 1 base, and the junction held 3 bases outside the gene matches. The CDR3 sequence is 14 residues long. CDR3 in amino acids: CATLAGGNTGELFF. The CDR3 region has the DNA TGTGCCACCTTAGCGGGGGGGAACACCGGGGAGCTGTTTTTT.